This T cell receptor (beta chain) was captured in a study of cytomegalovirus exposure and HLA in healthy donors. With 7 bases clipped from V and 5 bases from J, the junction kept 8 bases outside the gene matches. The CDR3 spans 14 residues. Per the germline V gene, CDR1 is WNHNN and CDR2 is SYGVQD (reference sequence). Using immunoSEQ multiplex PCR, the repertoire was profiled, and TCRdb retains in-frame clones only, with some absent. The table has approximately 260,000 clones, roughly 85% seen once. These donors were members of the roughly 120-subject validation cohort, a group separate from the approximately 700-subject first cohort.

The specimen was PBMCs. The chain couples TRBV10-1 to TRBJ2-7; 10 bases match TRBD2. The source of this sequence is a woman between 18 and 30 years old in good health and CMV-seronegative. The CDR3 coding sequence is TGCGCCAGCACCGATAGCGGGAGGTCCCACGAGCAGTACTTC. Translated: CASTDSGRSHEQYF.